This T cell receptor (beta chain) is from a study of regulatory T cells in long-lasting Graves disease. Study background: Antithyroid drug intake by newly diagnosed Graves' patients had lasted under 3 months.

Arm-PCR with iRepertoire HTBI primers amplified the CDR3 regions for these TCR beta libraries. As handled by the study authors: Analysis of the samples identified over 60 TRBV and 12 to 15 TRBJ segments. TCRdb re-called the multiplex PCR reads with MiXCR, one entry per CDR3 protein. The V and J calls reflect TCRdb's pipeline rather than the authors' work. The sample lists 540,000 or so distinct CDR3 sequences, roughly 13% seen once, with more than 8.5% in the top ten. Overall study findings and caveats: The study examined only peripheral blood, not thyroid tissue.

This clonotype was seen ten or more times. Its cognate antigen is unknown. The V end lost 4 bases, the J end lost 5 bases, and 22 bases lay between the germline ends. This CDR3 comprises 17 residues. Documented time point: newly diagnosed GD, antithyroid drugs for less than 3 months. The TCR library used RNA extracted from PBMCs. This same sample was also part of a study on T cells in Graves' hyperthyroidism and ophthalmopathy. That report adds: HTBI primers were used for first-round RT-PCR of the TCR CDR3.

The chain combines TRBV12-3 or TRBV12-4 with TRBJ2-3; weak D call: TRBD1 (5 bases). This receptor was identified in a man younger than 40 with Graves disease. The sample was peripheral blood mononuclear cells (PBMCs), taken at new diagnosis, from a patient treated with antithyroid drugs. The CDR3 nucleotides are TGTGCCAGCAGTTCAAGACATCGGGCAGGGTACAGAGATACGCAGTATTTT. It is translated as CASSSRHRAGYRDTQYF.